Below, 21 T cell receptor beta chains from the same sample are listed, as sequenced in a study of control samples from healthy donors and cancer patients. Clones were sequenced by immunoSEQ multiplex PCR, and TCRdb holds only the in-frame ones, with some missing. The sample totals roughly 190,000 clones; its top ten clones hold more than 2%. Specimen: blood. The receptors were gathered from a woman under 40 in good health.

V gene TRBV3-1 (or the pseudogene TRBV3-2) combines with J gene TRBJ2-3, with TRBD2 matching 7 bases. The V gene's germline CDR1 is LGHDT and CDR2 YNNKEL (reference sequence). The CDR3 consists of 16 residues. V shed 1 base, J shed 1 base, and the junction held 5 bases outside the gene matches. The CDR3 loop is CASSQVGGRGTDTQYF. In nucleotides, the CDR3 is TGTGCCAGCAGCCAAGTTGGGGGGAGGGGCACAGATACGCAGTATTTT.

The rearrangement joins TRBV2 to TRBJ2-1; 12 bases fit TRBD2. J lost 4 bases, V lost 9 bases, and 7 bases had no gene match. The V gene's germline CDR1 is SNHLY and CDR2 FYNNEI. The length of the CDR3 is 15 residues. This CDR3 reads CASGGLAGPYNEQFF. The CDR3 bases are TGTGCCAGTGGTGGACTAGCGGGGCCTTACAATGAGCAGTTCTTC. The full variable domain, with the rest looked up from reference TRBV2 and TRBJ2-1, is EPEVTQTPSHQVTQMGQEVILRCVPISNHLYFYWYRQILGQKVEFLVSFYNNEISEKSEIFDDQFSVERPDGSNFTLKIRSTKLEDSAMYFCASGGLAGPYNEQFFGPGTRLTVL.

The chain carries TRBV5-4 and TRBJ2-1; D is perhaps TRBD1 (6 bases). This CDR3 is 15 amino acids long. V lost 3 bases, J lost 3 bases, and 13 bases lay in between. Germline V CDR1 and CDR2: SGHNT, YYREEE (reference sequence). The CDR3 coding sequence is TGTGCCAGCAGCTCCGGACAGCCGAGCTACAATGAGCAGTTCTTC. Its protein product is CASSSGQPSYNEQFF.

This chain connects TRBV7-9 to TRBJ1-1, with 7 bases lining up with TRBD1. The CDR3 covers 16 residues. The trim removed 0 bases at V and 5 bases at J, leaving 9 bases unmatched. Germline CDR1 SEHNR, CDR2 FQNEAQ (reference sequence). The CDR3: CASSLARQGVVTEAFF. CDR3 coding DNA: TGTGCCAGCAGCTTAGCCCGCCAGGGGGTAGTGACTGAAGCTTTCTTT.

This chain links TRBV30 with TRBJ1-5; no firm D call. Germline V lookup: CDR1 GTSNPN, CDR2 SVGIG (reference sequence). This CDR3 spans 15 amino acids. V was shortened by 2 bases and J by 0 bases, with 11 bases between the two germline ends. The CDR3 coding sequence is TGTGCCTGGAGTTTGTCGGACGTTAGCAATCAGCCCCAGCATTTT. Protein product: CAWSLSDVSNQPQHF.

The chain links TRBV29-1 to TRBJ2-1; perhaps TRBD1 as D (6 bases). CDR1 and CDR2 from the germline V gene are SQVTM and ANQGSEA. The CDR3 sequence is 11 residues long. V lost 8 bases and J lost 5, with 10 bases in between. CDR3 amino acids: CSLGDNNEQFF. For the CDR3, the DNA is TGCAGCCTTGGGGACAACAATGAGCAGTTCTTC.

The V gene is TRBV27, the J gene TRBJ1-3; no clear D gene. There are 17 residues in the CDR3. Trimming left V 6 bases short and J 0 bases short, with 18 bases between. CDR1 is MNHEY, CDR2 SMNVEV, per germline (reference sequence). CDR3 in amino acids: CASSPSTYRDSGNTIYF. In nucleotides, the CDR3 is TGTGCCAGCAGCCCATCCACCTATAGGGACTCTGGAAACACCATATATTTT.

The chain is built from TRBV28 and TRBJ2-7; D is ambiguous. Germline V lookup: CDR1 MDHEN, CDR2 SYDVKM. The CDR3 has 13 amino acids. The germline V and J ends were trimmed by 2 bases and 3 bases, with 8 bases remaining between them. The CDR3 is CASSLITYYEQYF. CDR3 in DNA: TGTGCCAGCAGTTTAATCACCTACTACGAGCAGTACTTC.

The CDR3 DNA reads TGCGCCAGCAGCTTGGGGGGACAGAACACCGGGGAGCTGTTTTTT. Translation gives CASSLGGQNTGELFF. The gene calls are TRBV5-1 and TRBJ2-2; D is possibly TRBD1 (6 bases). There are 15 residues in the CDR3. Germline V lookup: CDR1 SGHRS, CDR2 YFSETQ. V was clipped by 0 bases and J by 1 base, with 7 bases between them.

The gene calls are TRBV6-5 and TRBJ2-7, with D perhaps TRBD1 or TRBD2 (5 bases each). Germline assignment: CDR1 MNHEY and CDR2 SVGAGI. This CDR3 is 15 amino acids long. With 6 bases removed from V and 0 bases from J, the gap between germline ends came to 15 bases. DNA of the CDR3: TGTGCCAGCAGGGGGCCCCGGGACGACTCCTACGAGCAGTACTTC. This translates into CASRGPRDDSYEQYF.

The chain recombines TRBV27 with TRBJ1-2; no clear D. CDR3 size: 13 residues. Germline assignment: CDR1 MNHEY and CDR2 SMNVEV (reference sequence). V was pared by 4 bases and J by 2 bases, with 8 bases between. This chain's CDR3 is CASSSDTNYGYTF. The CDR3 region has the DNA TGTGCCAGCAGTTCCGACACCAACTATGGCTACACCTTC.

This sequence joins TRBV6-1 and TRBJ1-6, with D hard to call. CDR1 is MNHNS, CDR2 SASEGT, per germline. The CDR3 is 15 amino acids. The V end was cut by 2 bases, the J end by 5 bases, with 10 bases between. CDR3 region: CASSEHSGDNSPLHF. CDR3 nucleotides: TGTGCCAGCAGTGAACACTCCGGGGATAATTCACCCCTCCACTTT.

The chain joins TRBV5-1 to TRBJ2-1; 8 bases align to TRBD1. Unmatched junction bases numbered 8, after V lost 5 bases and J lost 7 bases. From germline, CDR1 is SGHRS and CDR2 YFSETQ. The CDR3 spans 14 residues. The CDR3 DNA reads TGCGCCAGCAGTCTGGACAGGGAAGTGAATGAGCAGTTCTTC. It codes for CASSLDREVNEQFF.

V gene TRBV6-5 combines with J gene TRBJ2-6, with no clear D. V shed 3 bases and J shed 0 bases, with 9 bases lying between them. The CDR3 has 16 amino acids. Germline-derived CDR1 and CDR2 are MNHEY and SVGAGI. The CDR3 loop is CASSYEVLSGANVLTF. CDR3 in DNA: TGTGCCAGCAGTTATGAGGTCCTCTCTGGGGCCAACGTCCTGACTTTC.

The chain joins TRBV28 to TRBJ1-2, with 8 bases matching TRBD1. The germline V gene has CDR1 MDHEN and CDR2 SYDVKM. J gave up 7 bases and V 6 bases, and 7 bases lay outside the gene matches. The CDR3 sequence is 13 residues long. Here the CDR3 reads CASSEGQVPGYTF. CDR3 in DNA: TGTGCCAGCAGCGAGGGACAGGTCCCTGGCTACACCTTC.

V usage is TRBV7-9 and J usage is TRBJ1-6; 10 nucleotides align to TRBD1. Germline assignment: CDR1 SEHNR and CDR2 FQNEAQ (reference sequence). The CDR3 loop spans 18 amino acids. Germline trimming cut 6 bases from V and 7 bases from J; bases unmatched to any gene: 15. The CDR3 protein is CASRRHNSRDRGNSPLHF. In DNA form, the CDR3 reads TGTGCCAGCAGGAGACACAATTCCCGGGACAGGGGAAATTCACCCCTCCACTTT.

The chain carries TRBV5-6 and TRBJ1-4; D call uncertain. The CDR3 is made up of 14 amino acids. Germline V gives CDR1 SGHDT, CDR2 YYEEEE. The ends were cut back, 0 bases at V and 7 bases at J, with 10 bases in the middle. The CDR3 loop reads CASSLGGRPEKLFF. In DNA form, the CDR3 reads TGTGCCAGCAGCTTGGGGGGTCGACCTGAAAAACTGTTTTTT.

The rearrangement joins TRBV5-6 to TRBJ2-7; 8 bases agree with TRBD1. V shed 4 bases, J shed 4 bases, and the junction held 1 base outside the gene matches. The CDR3 sequence is 12 residues long. In germline, CDR1 is SGHDT, CDR2 YYEEEE. The CDR3 sequence is CASSGDRYEQYF. CDR3 nucleotides: TGTGCCAGCAGCGGGGACAGGTACGAGCAGTACTTC. Together with reference TRBV5-6 and TRBJ2-7, the CDR3 gives the full variable domain: DAGVTQSPTHLIKTRGQQVTLRCSPKSGHDTVSWYQQALGQGPQFIFQYYEEEERQRGNFPDRFSGHQFPNYSSELNVNALLLGDSALYLCASSGDRYEQYFGPGTRLTVT.

V gene TRBV7-9 combines with J gene TRBJ2-2; D not certain. Trimming left V 5 bases short and J 5 bases short, with 15 bases between. The CDR3 covers 15 residues. Germline values: CDR1 SEHNR, CDR2 FQNEAQ (reference sequence). For the CDR3, the DNA is TGTGCCAGCAGCCCCTTGGGTTTCACTACCGGGGAGCTGTTTTTT. Translated, it gives CASSPLGFTTGELFF. The full variable domain, rest sourced from reference TRBV7-9 and TRBJ2-2, is DTGVSQNPRHKITKRGQNVTFRCDPISEHNRLYWYRQTLGQGPEFLTYFQNEAQLEKSRLLSDRFSAERPKGSFSTLEIQRTEQGDSAMYLCASSPLGFTTGELFFGEGSRLTVL.

The gene calls are TRBV28 and TRBJ2-7; D uncertain. The CDR3 contains 14 residues. Germline CDR1 is MDHEN and CDR2 is SYDVKM. Trimming left V 5 bases short and J 6 bases short, with 17 bases between. The CDR3 here is CASSPRTAIREQYF. The DNA of the CDR3 is TGTGCCAGCAGTCCCCGGACCGCGATACGCGAGCAGTACTTC.

This chain connects TRBV24-1 to TRBJ2-1; 12 bases are a match to TRBD2. V shed 3 bases and J 9 bases; nucleotides not matched to a gene: 8. In germline, CDR1 is KGHDR, CDR2 SFDVKD. The CDR3 contains 16 residues. The CDR3: CATSDPTSGGRGEQFF. The CDR3 nucleotides are TGTGCCACCAGTGATCCGACTAGCGGGGGACGAGGTGAGCAGTTCTTC.